This T cell receptor beta chain was documented in a study of identical twins' blood T cells. Whole-study findings and limits: Abundant TCRbeta CDR3s overlapped more between twins than with unrelated donors.

Each TCR cDNA library carried sample-specific barcodes on both ends. TCRdb re-derived calls from the 5' RACE reads in MiXCR, one entry per CDR3 protein. The profile covers hundreds of thousands of distinct CDR3 sequences, with around 30% appearing a single time and 5.5% to 6.5% taken by the ten largest. This clonotype turned up a few times. The antigen is unknown. With 6 bases removed from V and 5 bases from J, the gap between germline ends came to 17 bases. Per the germline V gene, CDR1 is DFQATT and CDR2 is SNEGSKA (reference sequence). CDR3 length equals 14 residues. V gene TRBV20-1 combines with J gene TRBJ2-1, with D perhaps matching TRBD2 (6 bases). The sequenced sample consisted of PBMCs. The clonotype originates from a woman aged 18 to 49 in good health. For the CDR3, the DNA is TGCAGTGCCCCAAGGGGAGGTCGGAACAATGAGCAGTTCTTC. Translation: CSAPRGGRNNEQFF.